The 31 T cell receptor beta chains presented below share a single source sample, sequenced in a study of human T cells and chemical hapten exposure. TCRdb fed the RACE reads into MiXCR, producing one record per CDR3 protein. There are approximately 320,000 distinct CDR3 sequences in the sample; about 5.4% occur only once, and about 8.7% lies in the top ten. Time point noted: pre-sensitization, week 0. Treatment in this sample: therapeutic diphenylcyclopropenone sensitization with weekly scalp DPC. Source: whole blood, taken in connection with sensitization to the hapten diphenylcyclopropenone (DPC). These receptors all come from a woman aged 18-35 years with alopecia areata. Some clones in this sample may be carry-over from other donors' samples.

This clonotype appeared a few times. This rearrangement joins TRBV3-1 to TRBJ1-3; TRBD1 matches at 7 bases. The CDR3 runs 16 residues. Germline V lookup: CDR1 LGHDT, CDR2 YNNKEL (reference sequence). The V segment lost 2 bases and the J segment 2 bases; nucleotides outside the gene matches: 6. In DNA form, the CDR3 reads TGTGCCAGCAGCCAAACCGGGACAGACCCTGGAAACACCATATATTTT. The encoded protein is CASSQTGTDPGNTIYF.

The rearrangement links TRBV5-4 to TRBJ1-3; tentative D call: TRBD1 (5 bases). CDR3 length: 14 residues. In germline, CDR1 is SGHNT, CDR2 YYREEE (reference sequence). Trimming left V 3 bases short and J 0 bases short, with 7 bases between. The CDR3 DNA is TGTGCCAGCAGCTCCGGGACCTCTGGAAACACCATATATTTT. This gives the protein CASSSGTSGNTIYF.

The CDR3 DNA sequence: TGTGCCAGCAGCTTGCCAAAGTACGAGCAGTACTTC. The encoded protein is CASSLPKYEQYF. The V and J genes are TRBV28 and TRBJ2-7; D is uncertain. The V gene lost 6 bases and the J gene lost 4 bases, with 10 bases spanning the gap. This CDR3 is 12 amino acids long. Germline loops: CDR1 MDHEN, CDR2 SYDVKM.

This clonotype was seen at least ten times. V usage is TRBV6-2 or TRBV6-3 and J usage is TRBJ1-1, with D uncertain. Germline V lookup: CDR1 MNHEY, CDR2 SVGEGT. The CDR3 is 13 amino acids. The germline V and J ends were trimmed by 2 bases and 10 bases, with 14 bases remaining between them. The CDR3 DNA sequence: TGTGCCAGCAGTTACGGCCAGTCTTTGGGAGCTTTCTTT. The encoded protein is CASSYGQSLGAFF.

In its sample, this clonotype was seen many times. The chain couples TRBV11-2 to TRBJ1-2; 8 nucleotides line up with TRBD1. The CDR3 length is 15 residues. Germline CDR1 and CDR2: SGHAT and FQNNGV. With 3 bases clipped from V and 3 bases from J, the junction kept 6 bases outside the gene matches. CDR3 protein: CASSFMDREYYGYTF. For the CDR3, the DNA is TGTGCCAGCAGCTTCATGGACAGGGAATACTATGGCTACACCTTC.

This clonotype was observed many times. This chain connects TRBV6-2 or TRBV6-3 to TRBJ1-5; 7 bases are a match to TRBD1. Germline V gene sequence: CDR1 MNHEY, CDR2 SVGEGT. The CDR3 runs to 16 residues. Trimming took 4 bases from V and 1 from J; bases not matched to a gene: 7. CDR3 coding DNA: TGTGCCAGCAGTTTTCGACAGGGCAGCAGCAATCAGCCCCAGCATTTT. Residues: CASSFRQGSSNQPQHF.

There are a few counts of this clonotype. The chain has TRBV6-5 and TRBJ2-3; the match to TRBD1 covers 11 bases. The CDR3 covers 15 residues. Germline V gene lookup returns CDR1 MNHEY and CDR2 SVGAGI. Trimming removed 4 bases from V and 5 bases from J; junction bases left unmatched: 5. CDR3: CASSWTGGLEDTQYF. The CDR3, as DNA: TGTGCCAGCAGTTGGACAGGGGGCTTGGAAGATACGCAGTATTTT.

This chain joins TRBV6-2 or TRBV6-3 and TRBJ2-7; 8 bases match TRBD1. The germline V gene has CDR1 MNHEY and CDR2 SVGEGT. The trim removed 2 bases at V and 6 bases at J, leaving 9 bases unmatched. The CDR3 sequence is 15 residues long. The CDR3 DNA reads TGTGCCAGCAGTTACGGACAGGGAAGTCCCCGCGAGCAGTACTTC. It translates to CASSYGQGSPREQYF.

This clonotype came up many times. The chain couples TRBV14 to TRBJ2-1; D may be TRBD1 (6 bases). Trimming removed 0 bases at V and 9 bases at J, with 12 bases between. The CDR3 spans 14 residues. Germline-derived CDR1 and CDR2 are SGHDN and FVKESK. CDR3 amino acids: CASSQDIGGPEQFF. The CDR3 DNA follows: TGTGCCAGCAGCCAAGATATAGGGGGTCCTGAGCAGTTCTTC.

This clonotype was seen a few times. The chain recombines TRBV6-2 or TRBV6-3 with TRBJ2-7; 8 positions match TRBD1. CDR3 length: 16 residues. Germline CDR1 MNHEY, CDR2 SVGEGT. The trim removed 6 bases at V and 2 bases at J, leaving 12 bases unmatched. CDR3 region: CASSQITTGGTYEQYF. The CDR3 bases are TGTGCCAGCAGCCAGATTACAACAGGGGGGACCTACGAGCAGTACTTC.

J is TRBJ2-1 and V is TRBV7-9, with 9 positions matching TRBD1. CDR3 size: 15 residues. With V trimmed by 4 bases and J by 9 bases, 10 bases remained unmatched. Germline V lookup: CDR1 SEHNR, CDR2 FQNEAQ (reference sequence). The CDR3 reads CASSSTGTGFAEQFF. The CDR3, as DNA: TGTGCCAGCAGCTCTACCGGGACAGGGTTCGCTGAGCAGTTCTTC.

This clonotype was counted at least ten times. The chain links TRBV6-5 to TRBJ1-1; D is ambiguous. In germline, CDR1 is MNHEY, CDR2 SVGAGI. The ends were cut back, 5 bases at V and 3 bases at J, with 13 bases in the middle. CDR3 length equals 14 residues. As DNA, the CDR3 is TGTGCCAGCAGTCGTCCTTCTGGGTACACTGAAGCTTTCTTT. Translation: CASSRPSGYTEAFF.

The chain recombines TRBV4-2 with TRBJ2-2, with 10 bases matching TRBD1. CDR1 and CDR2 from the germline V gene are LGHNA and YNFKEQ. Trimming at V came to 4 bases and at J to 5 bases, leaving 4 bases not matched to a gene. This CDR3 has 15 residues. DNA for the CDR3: TGTGCCAGCAGCCGCGGGACAGGGGAAACCGGGGAGCTGTTTTTT. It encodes CASSRGTGETGELFF.

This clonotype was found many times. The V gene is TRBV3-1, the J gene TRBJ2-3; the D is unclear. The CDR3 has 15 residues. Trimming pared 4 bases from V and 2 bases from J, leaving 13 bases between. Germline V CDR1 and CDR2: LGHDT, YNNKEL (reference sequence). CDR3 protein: CASSPGRQVTDTQYF. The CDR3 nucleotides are TGTGCCAGCAGCCCAGGCAGGCAGGTCACAGATACGCAGTATTTT.

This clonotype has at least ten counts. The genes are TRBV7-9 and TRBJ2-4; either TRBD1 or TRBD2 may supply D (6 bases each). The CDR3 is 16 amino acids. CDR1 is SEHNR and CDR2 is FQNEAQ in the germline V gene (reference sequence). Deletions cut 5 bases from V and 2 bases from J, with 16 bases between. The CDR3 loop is CASSPEGVLPKNIQYF. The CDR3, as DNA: TGTGCCAGCAGCCCGGAGGGGGTATTACCCAAAAACATTCAGTACTTC.

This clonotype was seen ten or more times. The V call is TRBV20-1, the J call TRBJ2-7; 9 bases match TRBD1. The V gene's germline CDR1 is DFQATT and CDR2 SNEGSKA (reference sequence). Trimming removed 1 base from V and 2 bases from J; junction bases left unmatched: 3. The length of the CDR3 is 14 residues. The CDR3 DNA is TGCAGTGCTAGAGTGCGGGACAGGGCCTACGAGCAGTACTTC. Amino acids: CSARVRDRAYEQYF.

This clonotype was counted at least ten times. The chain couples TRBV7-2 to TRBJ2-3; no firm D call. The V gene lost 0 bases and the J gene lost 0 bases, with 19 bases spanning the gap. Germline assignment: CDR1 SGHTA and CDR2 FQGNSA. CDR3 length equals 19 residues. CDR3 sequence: CASSLAKGFVPSSTDTQYF. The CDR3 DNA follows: TGTGCCAGCAGCTTAGCGAAGGGTTTCGTTCCCTCTAGCACAGATACGCAGTATTTT.

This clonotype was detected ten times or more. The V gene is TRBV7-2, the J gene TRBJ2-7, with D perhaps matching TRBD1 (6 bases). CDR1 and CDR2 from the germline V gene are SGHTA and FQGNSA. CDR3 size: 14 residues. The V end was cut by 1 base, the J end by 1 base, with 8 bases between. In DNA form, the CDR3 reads TGTGCCAGCAGCTTAGACAGGGAATCCTACGAGCAGTACTTC. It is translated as CASSLDRESYEQYF.

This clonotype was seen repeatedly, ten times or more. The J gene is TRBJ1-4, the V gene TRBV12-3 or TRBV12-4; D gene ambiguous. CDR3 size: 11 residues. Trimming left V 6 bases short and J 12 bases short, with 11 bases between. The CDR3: CASSRTRQLFF. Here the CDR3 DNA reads TGTGCCAGCAGCAGAACAAGACAACTGTTTTTT.

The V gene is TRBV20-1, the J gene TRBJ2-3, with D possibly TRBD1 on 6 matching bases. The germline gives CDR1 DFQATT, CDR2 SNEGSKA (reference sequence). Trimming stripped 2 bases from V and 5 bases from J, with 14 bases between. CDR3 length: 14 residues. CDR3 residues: CSARFRGKIDTQYF. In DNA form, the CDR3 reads TGCAGTGCTAGATTTAGGGGGAAAATAGATACGCAGTATTTT.

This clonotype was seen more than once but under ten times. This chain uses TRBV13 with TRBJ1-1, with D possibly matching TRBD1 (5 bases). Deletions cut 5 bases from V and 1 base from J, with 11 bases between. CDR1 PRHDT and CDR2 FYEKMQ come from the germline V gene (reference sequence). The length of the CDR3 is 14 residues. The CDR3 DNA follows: TGTGCCAGCAGCATTTCGACAGCGAACACTGAAGCTTTCTTT. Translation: CASSISTANTEAFF.

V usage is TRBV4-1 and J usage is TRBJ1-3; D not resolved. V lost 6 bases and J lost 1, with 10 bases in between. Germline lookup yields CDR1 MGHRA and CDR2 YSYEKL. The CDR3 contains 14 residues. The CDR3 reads CASRKTWSGNTIYF. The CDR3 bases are TGCGCCAGCAGGAAGACATGGTCTGGAAACACCATATATTTT.

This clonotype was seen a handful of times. The CDR3 region is CASSKGGSTDTQYF. The CDR3 nucleotides read TGTGCCAGCAGTAAAGGGGGTTCCACAGATACGCAGTATTTT. This chain uses TRBV28 with TRBJ2-3; TRBD1 is a possible D gene (6 bases). V dropped 5 bases and J dropped 2 bases, with 11 bases sitting between them. The CDR3 runs 14 residues. Germline V lookup: CDR1 MDHEN, CDR2 SYDVKM.

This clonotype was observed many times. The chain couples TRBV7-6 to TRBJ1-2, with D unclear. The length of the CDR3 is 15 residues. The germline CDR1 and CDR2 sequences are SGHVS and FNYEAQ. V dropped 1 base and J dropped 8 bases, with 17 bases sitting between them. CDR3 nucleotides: TGTGCCAGCAGCTTAGTGGTCCGGGATGTTGGCGGCTACACCTTC. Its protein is CASSLVVRDVGGYTF.

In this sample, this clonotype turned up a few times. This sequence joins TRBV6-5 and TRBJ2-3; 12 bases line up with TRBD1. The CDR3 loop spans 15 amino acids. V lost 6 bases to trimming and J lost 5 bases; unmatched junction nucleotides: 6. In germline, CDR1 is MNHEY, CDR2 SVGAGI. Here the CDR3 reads CASSSGTGGRDTQYF. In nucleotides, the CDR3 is TGTGCCAGCAGCTCCGGGACAGGGGGCAGAGATACGCAGTATTTT.

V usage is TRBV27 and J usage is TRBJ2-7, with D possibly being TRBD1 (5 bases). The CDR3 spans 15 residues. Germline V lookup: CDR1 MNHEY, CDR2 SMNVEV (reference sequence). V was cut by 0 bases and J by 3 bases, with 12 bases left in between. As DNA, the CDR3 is TGTGCCAGCAGTTTATCGACGAACAGGTACTACGAGCAGTACTTC. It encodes CASSLSTNRYYEQYF.

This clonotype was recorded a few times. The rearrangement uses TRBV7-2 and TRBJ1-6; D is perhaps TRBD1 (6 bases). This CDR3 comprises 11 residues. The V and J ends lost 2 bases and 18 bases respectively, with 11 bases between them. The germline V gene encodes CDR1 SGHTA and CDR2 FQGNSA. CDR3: CASSLLGQPHF. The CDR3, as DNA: TGTGCCAGCAGCTTATTGGGACAACCCCACTTT. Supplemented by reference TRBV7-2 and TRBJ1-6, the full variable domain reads GAGVSQSPSNKVTEKGKDVELRCDPISGHTALYWYRQSLGQGLEFLIYFQGNSAPDKSGLPSDRFSAERTGGSVSTLTIQRTQQEDSAVYLCASSLLGQPHFGNGTRLTVT.

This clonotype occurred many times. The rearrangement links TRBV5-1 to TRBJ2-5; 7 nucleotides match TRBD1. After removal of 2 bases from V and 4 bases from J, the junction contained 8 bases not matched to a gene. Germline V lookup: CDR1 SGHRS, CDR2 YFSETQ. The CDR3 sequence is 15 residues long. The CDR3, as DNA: TGCGCCAGCAGCTTCTCTCACCCAGGGGGAGAGACCCAGTACTTC. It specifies CASSFSHPGGETQYF.

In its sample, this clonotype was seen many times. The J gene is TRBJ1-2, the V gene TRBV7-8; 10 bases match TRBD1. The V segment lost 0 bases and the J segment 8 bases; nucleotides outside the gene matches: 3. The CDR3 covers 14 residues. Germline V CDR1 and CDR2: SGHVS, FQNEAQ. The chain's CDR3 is CASSLAGQGTGYTF. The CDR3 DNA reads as TGTGCCAGCAGCTTAGCGGGACAGGGGACGGGCTACACCTTC.

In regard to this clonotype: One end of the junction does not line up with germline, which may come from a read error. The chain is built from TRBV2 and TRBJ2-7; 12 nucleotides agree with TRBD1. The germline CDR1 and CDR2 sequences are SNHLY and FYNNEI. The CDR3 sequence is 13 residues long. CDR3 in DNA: TGTGCCACCTACCGGGACAGGGGGCCTCTTCGCAATTTC. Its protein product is CATYRDRGPLRNF.

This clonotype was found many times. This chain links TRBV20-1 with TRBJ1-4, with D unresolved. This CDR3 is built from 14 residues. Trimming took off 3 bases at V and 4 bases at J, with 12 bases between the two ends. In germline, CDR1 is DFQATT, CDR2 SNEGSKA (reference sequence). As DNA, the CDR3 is TGCAGTGCTAGCGCGGACGGATATAATGAAAAACTGTTTTTT. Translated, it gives CSASADGYNEKLFF.